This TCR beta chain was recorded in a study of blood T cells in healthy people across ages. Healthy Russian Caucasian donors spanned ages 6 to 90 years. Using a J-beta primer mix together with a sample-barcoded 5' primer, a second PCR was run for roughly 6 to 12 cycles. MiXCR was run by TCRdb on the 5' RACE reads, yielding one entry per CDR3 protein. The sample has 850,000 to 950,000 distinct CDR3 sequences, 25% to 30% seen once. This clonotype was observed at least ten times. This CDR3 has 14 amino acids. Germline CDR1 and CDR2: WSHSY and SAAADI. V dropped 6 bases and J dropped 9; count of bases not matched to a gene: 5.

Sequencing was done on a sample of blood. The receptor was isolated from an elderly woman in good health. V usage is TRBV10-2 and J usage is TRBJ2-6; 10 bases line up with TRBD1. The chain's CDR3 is CASSWTGGNNVLTF. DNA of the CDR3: TGCGCCAGCAGCTGGACAGGGGGAAACAACGTCCTGACTTTC.